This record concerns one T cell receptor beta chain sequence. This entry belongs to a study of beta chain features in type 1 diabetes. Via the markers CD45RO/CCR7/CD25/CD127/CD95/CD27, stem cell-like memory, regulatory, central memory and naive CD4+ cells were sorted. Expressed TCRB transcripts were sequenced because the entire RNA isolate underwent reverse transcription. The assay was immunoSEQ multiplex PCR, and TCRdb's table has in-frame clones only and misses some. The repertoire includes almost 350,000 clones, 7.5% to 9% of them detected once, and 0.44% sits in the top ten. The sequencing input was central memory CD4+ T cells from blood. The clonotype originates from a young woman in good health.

CDR3 sequence: CASSPTPSLWVLGETQYF. CDR3 in DNA: TGTGCCAGCAGCCCTACCCCTTCGTTATGGGTGTTGGGAGAGACCCAGTACTTC. J is TRBJ2-5 and V is TRBV7-2; D gene uncertain. CDR3 length: 18 amino acids. The V end lost 5 bases, the J end lost 4 bases, and 26 bases lay between the germline ends. From germline, CDR1 is SGHTA and CDR2 FQGNSA.